Described below is a single TCR beta chain sequence and its context. The CDR3 contains 14 residues. CDR1 MNHEY and CDR2 SVGAGI come from the germline V gene. V lost 2 bases and J 11 bases, leaving 15 bases between the germline ends. The data were obtained in a study of shared clonotypes between healthy human individuals. The assay was immunoSEQ multiplex PCR, and TCRdb's table has in-frame clones only and misses some. This table has approximately 1,000,000 clones, 78% appearing once. Sequenced material: memory CD4+ T cells from PBMCs. Sample subset: CD45RA-negative fraction. The chain links TRBV6-5 to TRBJ1-4, with a tentative D call TRBD1 (5 bases). The receptor comes from a man between 18 and 29 years old in good health. Some clones in this sample may be carry-over from other donors' samples. The CDR3 loop reads CASSYQFPGLKLFF. CDR3 DNA: TGTGCCAGCAGTTACCAATTCCCGGGACTTAAACTGTTTTTT.